The present T cell receptor beta chain was sequenced within a study of PD-1 blockade in classical Hodgkin lymphoma. The repertoire was sequenced with immunoSEQ multiplex PCR; TCRdb's copy has only in-frame clones and lacks some. Of approximately 70,000 clones listed, over 90% are singletons. This clone was observed a single time. Its antigen is unknown. Whole-study results and caveats: Reports described newly diagnosed patients as having lower baseline TCR diversity than healthy donors. The repertoire differences lack a defined cause, possibly disease activity or prior therapy.

The germline V and J ends were trimmed by 3 bases and 3 bases, with 14 bases remaining between them. Germline loops: CDR1 WSHSY, CDR2 SAAADI. This CDR3 contains 15 residues. The time point was: newly diagnosed, previously untreated cHL patient sample. Comparison came from newly diagnosed, untreated classical Hodgkin lymphoma PBMCs. Material: peripheral blood mononuclear cells (PBMCs). The V call is TRBV10-2, the J call TRBJ1-1; unclear D gene. The TCR was taken from a human donor with classical Hodgkin lymphoma. The CDR3 nucleotides are TGCGCCAGCAGTGAAGCGATTTACCTTCACACTGAAGCTTTCTTT. Residues: CASSEAIYLHTEAFF.